This passage covers 12 T cell receptor beta chains from one sample sequenced in a study of cytomegalovirus exposure and HLA in healthy donors. Both 60 Vbeta primers and 13 Jbeta primers went into the PCR. The table came from immunoSEQ multiplex PCR; TCRdb's copy has only in-frame clones and leaves some out. The sample records about 190,000 clones, about 80% being singletons. The sample taken for sequencing was PBMCs. These receptors all stem from a woman in her thirties or forties in good health and CMV-seronegative.

The rearrangement joins TRBV7-9 to TRBJ1-2; 7 positions agree with TRBD1. This CDR3 contains 19 residues. The V and J ends lost 5 bases and 5 bases, in that order; junction bases with no gene match: 23. Germline V gives CDR1 SEHNR, CDR2 FQNEAQ (reference sequence). The CDR3 nucleotides are TGTGCCAGCAGCCCAGCGGGGACAGCGGGAGTAAGCGGGGTTTATGGCTACACCTTC. This gives the protein CASSPAGTAGVSGVYGYTF.

The chain carries TRBV27 and TRBJ1-1; D remains ambiguous. Germline V CDR1 and CDR2: MNHEY, SMNVEV (reference sequence). Trimming shortened V by 7 bases and J by 4 bases, and 22 bases separated the two germline ends. The CDR3 is 16 amino acids. For the CDR3, the DNA is TGTGCCAGCACCCTCTTAGGAGGCCTTCAGGCCACTGAAGCTTTCTTT. Translated, it gives CASTLLGGLQATEAFF.

The V gene is TRBV15, the J gene TRBJ2-7; D is uncertain. The CDR3 spans 16 residues. Trimming left V 0 bases short and J 0 bases short, with 12 bases between. Germline CDR1 is LNHNV and CDR2 is YYDKDF (reference sequence). CDR3 sequence: CATSRDPFLGSYEQYV. CDR3 bases: TGTGCCACCAGCAGAGATCCTTTCCTGGGCTCCTACGAGCAGTACGTC.

The chain links TRBV7-2 to TRBJ2-5; D is possibly TRBD2 (5 bases). Germline CDR1 reads SGHTA; CDR2 reads FQGNSA. Trimming took 1 base from V and 5 from J, leaving 11 bases between them. The CDR3 loop spans 14 amino acids. CDR3 region: CASSLGGNRETQYF. The CDR3 DNA follows: TGTGCCAGCAGCTTAGGAGGGAACCGCGAGACCCAGTACTTC.

The gene calls are TRBV5-6 and TRBJ1-2, with D perhaps TRBD1 (6 bases). Germline values: CDR1 SGHDT, CDR2 YYEEEE. V was clipped by 0 bases and J by 4 bases, with 16 bases between them. CDR3 size: 16 residues. The CDR3, as DNA: TGTGCCAGCAGCTTGGATCTGGGGGCGCGGAGCTATGGCTACACCTTC. Amino acid sequence: CASSLDLGARSYGYTF.

The chain combines TRBV27 with TRBJ1-1; TRBD1 agrees at 8 bases. The CDR3 sequence is 13 residues long. CDR1 and CDR2 (germline): MNHEY, SMNVEV (reference sequence). V lost 5 bases to trimming and J lost 5 bases; unmatched junction nucleotides: 4. The CDR3 loop is CASSNGQGTEAFF. The CDR3 DNA is TGTGCCAGCAGTAATGGACAGGGAACTGAAGCTTTCTTT.

The rearrangement joins TRBV4-1 to TRBJ1-4; D gene unclear. Germline V gives CDR1 MGHRA, CDR2 YSYEKL. The CDR3 extends over 15 amino acids. Trimming pared 2 bases from V and 8 bases from J, leaving 15 bases between. The CDR3 loop reads CASSQSDGRLEKLFF. CDR3 sequence (DNA): TGCGCCAGCAGCCAAAGCGACGGGAGGTTGGAAAAACTGTTTTTT.

This clone was counted a single time. J is TRBJ1-1 and V is TRBV30, with unresolved D. V was pared by 1 base and J by 6 bases, with 6 bases between. There are 11 residues in the CDR3. Germline V gene lookup returns CDR1 GTSNPN and CDR2 SVGIG (reference sequence). The CDR3 region is CAWSAGPEAFF. CDR3 nucleotide sequence: TGTGCCTGGAGTGCTGGCCCTGAAGCTTTCTTT.

J is TRBJ2-5 and V is TRBV6-5; 9 bases are a match to TRBD1. The trim removed 6 bases at V and 5 bases at J, leaving 7 bases unmatched. Germline V gene data show CDR1 as MNHEY and CDR2 as SVGAGI. The CDR3 totals 14 residues. The CDR3 here is CASRPQGARETQYF. The CDR3 DNA follows: TGTGCCAGCAGACCACAGGGGGCGCGGGAGACCCAGTACTTC.

The V call is TRBV4-3, the J call TRBJ2-5, with a tentative D call TRBD1 (5 bases). V lost 0 bases, J lost 4 bases, and 12 bases lay in between. Germline assignment: CDR1 LGHNA and CDR2 YSLEER. The CDR3 runs to 15 residues. CDR3 coding DNA: TGCGCCAGCAGCCAAGATTCAGGGTTAGGAGAGACCCAGTACTTC. Residues: CASSQDSGLGETQYF.

On this clone: The junction departs from the called germline gene at one end, perhaps through a read error. This chain joins TRBV7-9 and TRBJ1-2; the D gene is possibly TRBD1 (5 bases). The CDR3 contains 14 residues. Germline loops: CDR1 SEHNR, CDR2 FQNEAQ (reference sequence). Here the CDR3 DNA reads TGTTCCAGCAGCTTAATCCCCAGGGATAATGGCTACACCTTC. This gives the protein CSSSLIPRDNGYTF.

J is TRBJ1-4 and V is TRBV19, with TRBD1 identical over 10 bases. The CDR3 consists of 14 residues. Trimming took 10 bases from V and 4 from J; bases not matched to a gene: 6. The germline CDR1 and CDR2 sequences are LNHDA and SQIVND (reference sequence). The CDR3 reads CATGTGEINEKLFF. The CDR3 DNA reads as TGTGCCACCGGGACAGGGGAAATTAATGAAAAACTGTTTTTT.